The 12 T cell receptor beta chains given below trace back to one sample, sequenced in a study of T cell responses to AZD1222 COVID-19 vaccine. Here immunoSEQ multiplex PCR was the method, and the copy in TCRdb shows in-frame clones only, minus some. The sample consists of approximately 30,000 clones, 78% of them appearing once. The sample consisted of peripheral blood, taken on day 0 of AZD1222 vaccination. The source is an adult in good health.

The V and J genes are TRBV30 and TRBJ2-3, with 10 bases identical to TRBD2. The length of the CDR3 is 15 residues. The V gene end was trimmed by 5 bases and the J gene end by 4 bases; junction bases not matched to a gene: 9. Germline V gene sequence: CDR1 GTSNPN, CDR2 SVGIG (reference sequence). CDR3 in DNA: TGTGCCTGGGGGGGTCTAGCGGGAGCGGCAGATACGCAGTATTTT. Translation: CAWGGLAGAADTQYF. The whole variable domain, filled in from reference TRBV30 and TRBJ2-3, reads SQTIHQWPATLVQPVGSPLSLECTVEGTSNPNLYWYRQAAGRGLQLLFYSVGIGQISSEVPQNLSASRPQDRQFILSSKKLLLSDSGFYLCAWGGLAGAADTQYFGPGTRLTVL.

The chain couples TRBV5-6 to TRBJ1-4; no firm D call. The length of the CDR3 is 14 residues. Trimming pared 2 bases from V and 8 bases from J, leaving 13 bases between. Germline CDR1 is SGHDT and CDR2 is YYEEEE. CDR3 sequence (DNA): TGTGCCAGCAGCTTAACGGGTGTATTGGAAAAACTGTTTTTT. Residues: CASSLTGVLEKLFF.

The rearrangement uses TRBV11-2 and TRBJ2-3; 11 nucleotides agree with TRBD1. This CDR3 has 16 residues. Germline values: CDR1 SGHAT, CDR2 FQNNGV. V gave up 3 bases and J gave up 4 bases; unmatched junction bases: 6. The CDR3 region has the DNA TGTGCCAGCAGCTTTTCAAGGACAGGGGGCGCAGATACGCAGTATTTT. Residues: CASSFSRTGGADTQYF.

The rearrangement links TRBV7-9 to TRBJ2-7; 12 nucleotides align to TRBD1. The CDR3 is made up of 15 amino acids. The V gene's germline CDR1 is SEHNR and CDR2 FQNEAQ (reference sequence). With 0 bases clipped from V and 6 bases from J, the junction kept 3 bases outside the gene matches. The CDR3 spells CASSLAGTGGGEQYV. CDR3 DNA sequence: TGTGCCAGCAGCTTAGCCGGGACAGGGGGCGGCGAGCAGTACGTC.

The chain carries TRBV19 and TRBJ1-3; D might be TRBD1 (5 bases). Germline lookup yields CDR1 LNHDA and CDR2 SQIVND (reference sequence). The germline V and J ends were trimmed by 3 bases and 4 bases, with 10 bases remaining between them. The CDR3 is made up of 14 amino acids. DNA of the CDR3: TGTGCCAGTAGTATGGGGGAGAGAGGAAACACCATATATTTT. It codes for CASSMGERGNTIYF.

The chain joins TRBV5-8 to TRBJ2-5, with 14 positions matching TRBD2. V was clipped by 0 bases and J by 2 bases; unmatched bases: 0. The CDR3 totals 16 residues. Germline CDR1 and CDR2: SGHTS and YDEGEE. The CDR3 DNA sequence: TGTGCCAGCAGCTTGGGACTAGCGGGAGGGCAAGAGACCCAGTACTTC. This translates into CASSLGLAGGQETQYF.

This sequence joins TRBV7-2 and TRBJ1-4; D ambiguous. Per germline, CDR1 SGHTA and CDR2 FQGNSA. Deletions cut 2 bases from V and 4 bases from J, with 11 bases between. The CDR3 has 15 amino acids. The CDR3 sequence: CASSLTGVRNEKLFF. The DNA of the CDR3 is TGTGCCAGCAGCTTAACCGGTGTCCGTAATGAAAAACTGTTTTTT.

The chain joins TRBV19 to TRBJ2-7; 8 nucleotides match TRBD2. Germline V lookup: CDR1 LNHDA, CDR2 SQIVND (reference sequence). V trimming: 5 bases; J trimming: 0 bases; junction bases outside the gene matches: 9. This CDR3 region has 16 residues. This CDR3 is CASSAQTSGSSYEQYF. CDR3 DNA: TGTGCCAGTAGTGCGCAAACTAGCGGCAGCTCCTACGAGCAGTACTTC.

The genes are TRBV6-2 or TRBV6-3 and TRBJ2-7; either TRBD1 or TRBD2 may supply D (5 bases each). V was shortened by 2 bases and J by 3 bases, with 17 bases between the two germline ends. The CDR3 totals 16 residues. Germline V gene data show CDR1 as MNHEY and CDR2 as SVGEGT. This CDR3 reads CASSYLQGLRGYEQYF. Written as DNA, the CDR3 is TGTGCCAGCAGTTACCTTCAGGGTCTCCGGGGCTACGAGCAGTACTTC.

This clone showed up just a few times. The chain is built from TRBV10-2 and TRBJ2-7, with 13 positions matching TRBD2. This CDR3 spans 18 amino acids. Germline-derived CDR1 and CDR2 are WSHSY and SAAADI. Trimming cost V 6 bases and J 0 bases; bases outside gene matches: 11. The CDR3 nucleotides are TGCGCCAGCAGACCGGGACTAGCGGGATTGCCAAGCTCCTACGAGCAGTACGTC. This gives the protein CASRPGLAGLPSSYEQYV.

V is TRBV7-8 and J is TRBJ1-1, with TRBD1 matching over 8 bases. Looked up from germline, CDR1 is SGHVS and CDR2 is FQNEAQ. The CDR3 sequence is 14 residues long. V gave up 2 bases and J gave up 5 bases; unmatched junction bases: 4. CDR3 nucleotides: TGTGCCAGCAGCTTACAGGGGGCGAGGACTGAAGCTTTCTTT. Its protein is CASSLQGARTEAFF.

This sequence joins TRBV5-5 and TRBJ1-5; TRBD1 is a possible D gene (5 bases). Germline V lookup: CDR1 SGHKS, CDR2 YYEKEE (reference sequence). V was trimmed by 0 bases and J by 2 bases, leaving 9 bases between them. The CDR3 is made up of 15 amino acids. The CDR3 region is CASSLVTGGNQPQHF. CDR3 DNA sequence: TGTGCCAGCAGCTTGGTAACAGGTGGCAATCAGCCCCAGCATTTT.